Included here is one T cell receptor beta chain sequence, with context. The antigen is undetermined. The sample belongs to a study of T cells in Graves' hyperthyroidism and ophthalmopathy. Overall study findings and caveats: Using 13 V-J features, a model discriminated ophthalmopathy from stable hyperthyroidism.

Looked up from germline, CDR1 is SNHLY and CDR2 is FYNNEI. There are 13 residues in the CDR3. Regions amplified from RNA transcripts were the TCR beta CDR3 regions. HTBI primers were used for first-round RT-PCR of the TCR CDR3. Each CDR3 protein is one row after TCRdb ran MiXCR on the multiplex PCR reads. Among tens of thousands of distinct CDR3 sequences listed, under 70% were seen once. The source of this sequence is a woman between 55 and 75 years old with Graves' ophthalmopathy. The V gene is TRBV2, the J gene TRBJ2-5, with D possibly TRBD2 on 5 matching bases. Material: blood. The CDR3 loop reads CVGSVEVLETQYF. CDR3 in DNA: TGTGTCGGCAGTGTGGAGGTCCTCGAGACCCAGTACTTC.